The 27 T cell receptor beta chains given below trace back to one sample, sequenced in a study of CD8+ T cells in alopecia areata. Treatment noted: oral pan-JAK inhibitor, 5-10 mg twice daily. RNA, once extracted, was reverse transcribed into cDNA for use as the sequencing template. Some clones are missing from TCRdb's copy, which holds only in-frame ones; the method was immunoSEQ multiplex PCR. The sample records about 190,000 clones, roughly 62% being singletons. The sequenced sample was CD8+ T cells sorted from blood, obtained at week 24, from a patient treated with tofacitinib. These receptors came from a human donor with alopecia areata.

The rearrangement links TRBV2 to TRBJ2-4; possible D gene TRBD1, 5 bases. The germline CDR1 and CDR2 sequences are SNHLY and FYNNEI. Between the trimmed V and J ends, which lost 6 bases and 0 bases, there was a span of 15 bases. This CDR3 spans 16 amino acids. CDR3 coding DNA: TGTGCCAGCAGAAACTCCAGACAGCTAGCCAAAAACATTCAGTACTTC. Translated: CASRNSRQLAKNIQYF.

The CDR3 protein is CASSLSPTGPNTGELFF. In DNA, the CDR3 is TGTGCCAGCAGCTTATCCCCAACGGGGCCGAACACCGGGGAGCTGTTTTTT. This chain joins TRBV7-8 and TRBJ2-2, with D perhaps matching TRBD1 or TRBD2 (5 bases each). The germline V gene has CDR1 SGHVS and CDR2 FQNEAQ. This CDR3 spans 17 amino acids. The V and J ends lost 2 bases and 0 bases respectively, with 13 bases between them.

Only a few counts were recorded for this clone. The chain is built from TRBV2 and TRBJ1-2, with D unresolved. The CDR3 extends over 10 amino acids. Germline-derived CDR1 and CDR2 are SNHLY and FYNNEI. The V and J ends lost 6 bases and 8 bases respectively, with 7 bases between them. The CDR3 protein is CASRGLGYTF. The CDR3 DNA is TGTGCCAGCAGGGGCCTAGGCTACACCTTC.

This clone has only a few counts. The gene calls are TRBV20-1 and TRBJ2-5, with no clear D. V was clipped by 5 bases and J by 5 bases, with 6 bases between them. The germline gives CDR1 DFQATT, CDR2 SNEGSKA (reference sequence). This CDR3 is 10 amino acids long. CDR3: CSAPSETQYF. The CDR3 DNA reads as TGCAGTGCTCCCAGCGAGACCCAGTACTTC.

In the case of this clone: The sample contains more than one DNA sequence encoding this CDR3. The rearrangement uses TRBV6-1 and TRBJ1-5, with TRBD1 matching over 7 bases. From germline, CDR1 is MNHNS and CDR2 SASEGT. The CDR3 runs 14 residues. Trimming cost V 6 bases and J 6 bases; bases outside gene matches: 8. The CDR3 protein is CASRGDRERQPQHF. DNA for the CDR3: TGTGCCAGCAGGGGTGACAGGGAGCGTCAGCCCCAGCATTTT.

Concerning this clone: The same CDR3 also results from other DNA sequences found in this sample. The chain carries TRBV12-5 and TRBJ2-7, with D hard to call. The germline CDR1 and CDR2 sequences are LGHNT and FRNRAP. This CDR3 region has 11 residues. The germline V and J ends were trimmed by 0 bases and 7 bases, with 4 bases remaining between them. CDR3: CASGLVDEQYF. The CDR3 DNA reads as TGTGCTAGTGGTTTGGTTGATGAGCAGTACTTC.

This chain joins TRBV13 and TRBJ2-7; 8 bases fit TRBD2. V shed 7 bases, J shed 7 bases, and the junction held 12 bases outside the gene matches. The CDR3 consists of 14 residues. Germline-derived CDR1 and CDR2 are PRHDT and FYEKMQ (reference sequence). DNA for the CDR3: TGTGCCAGCACCCTTGGTGGACTAGCAAGAGAGCAGTACTTC. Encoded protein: CASTLGGLAREQYF. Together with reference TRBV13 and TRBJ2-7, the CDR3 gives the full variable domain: AAGVIQSPRHLIKEKRETATLKCYPIPRHDTVYWYQQGPGQDPQFLISFYEKMQSDKGSIPDRFSAQQFSDYHSELNMSSLELGDSALYFCASTLGGLAREQYFGPGTRLTVT.

The CDR3 region has the DNA TGCGCCAGCAGTCAATCAAATCGCAGTCTCAACTATGGCTACACCTTC. This codes for CASSQSNRSLNYGYTF. This rearrangement joins TRBV23-1 to TRBJ1-2; D uncertain. Being an ORF, TRBV23-1 has a function that is uncertain. The V end lost 0 bases, the J end lost 2 bases, and 13 bases lay between the germline ends. This CDR3 has 16 residues.

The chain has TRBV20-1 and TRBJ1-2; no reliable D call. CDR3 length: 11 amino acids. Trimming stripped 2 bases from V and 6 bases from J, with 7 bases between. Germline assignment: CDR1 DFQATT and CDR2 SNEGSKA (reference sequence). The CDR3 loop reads CSARSVDGYTF. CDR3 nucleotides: TGCAGTGCTAGAAGCGTCGATGGCTACACCTTC.

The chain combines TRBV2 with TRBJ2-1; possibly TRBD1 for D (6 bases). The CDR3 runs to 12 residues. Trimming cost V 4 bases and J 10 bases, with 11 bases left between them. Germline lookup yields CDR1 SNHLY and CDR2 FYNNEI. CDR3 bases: TGTGCCAGCAGTGTAAACAGGGAAGAGCAGTTCTTC. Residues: CASSVNREEQFF.

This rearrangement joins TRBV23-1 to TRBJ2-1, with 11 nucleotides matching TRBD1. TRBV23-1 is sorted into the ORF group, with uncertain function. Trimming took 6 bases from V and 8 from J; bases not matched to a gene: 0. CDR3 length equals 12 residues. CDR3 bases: TGCGCCAGCAGGGACAGGGGGCATGAGCAGTTCTTC. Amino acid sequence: CASRDRGHEQFF.

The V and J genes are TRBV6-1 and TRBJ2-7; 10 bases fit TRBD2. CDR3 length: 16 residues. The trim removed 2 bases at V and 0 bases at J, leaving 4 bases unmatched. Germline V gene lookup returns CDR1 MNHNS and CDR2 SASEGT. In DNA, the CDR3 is TGTGCCAGCAGTGAAAGGACTAGCGGTTACTCCTACGAGCAGTACTTC. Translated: CASSERTSGYSYEQYF.

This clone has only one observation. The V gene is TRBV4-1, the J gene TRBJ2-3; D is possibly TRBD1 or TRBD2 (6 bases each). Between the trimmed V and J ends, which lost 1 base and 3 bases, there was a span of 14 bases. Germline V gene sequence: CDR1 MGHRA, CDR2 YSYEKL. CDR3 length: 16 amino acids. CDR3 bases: TGCGCCAGCAGCCAAGTTCCCCAAGGGGGGACAGATACGCAGTATTTT. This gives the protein CASSQVPQGGTDTQYF.

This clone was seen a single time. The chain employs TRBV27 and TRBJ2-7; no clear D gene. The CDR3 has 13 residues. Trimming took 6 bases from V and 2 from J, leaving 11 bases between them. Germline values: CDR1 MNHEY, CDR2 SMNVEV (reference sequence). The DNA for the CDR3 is TGTGCCAGCAGACCGCTTGGTACCTACGAGCAGTACTTC. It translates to CASRPLGTYEQYF.

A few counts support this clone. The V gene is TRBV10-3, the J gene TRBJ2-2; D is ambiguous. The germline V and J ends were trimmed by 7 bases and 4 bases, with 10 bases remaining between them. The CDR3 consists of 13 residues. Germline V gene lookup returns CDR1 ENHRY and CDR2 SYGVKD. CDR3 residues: CAIKGLLTGELFF. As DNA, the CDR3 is TGTGCCATCAAAGGTTTACTCACCGGGGAGCTGTTTTTT.

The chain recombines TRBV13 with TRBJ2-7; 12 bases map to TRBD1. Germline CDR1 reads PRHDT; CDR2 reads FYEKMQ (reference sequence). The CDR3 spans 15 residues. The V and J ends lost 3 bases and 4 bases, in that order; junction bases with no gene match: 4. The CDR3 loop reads CASSLGQGARYEQYF. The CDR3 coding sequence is TGTGCCAGCAGCTTGGGACAGGGGGCCAGGTACGAGCAGTACTTC.

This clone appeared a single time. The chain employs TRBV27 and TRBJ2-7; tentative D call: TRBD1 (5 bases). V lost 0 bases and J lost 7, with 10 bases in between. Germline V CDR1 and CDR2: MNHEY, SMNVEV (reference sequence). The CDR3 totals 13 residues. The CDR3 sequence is CASSLSSGNEQYF. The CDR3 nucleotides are TGTGCCAGCAGTTTATCGTCAGGGAATGAGCAGTACTTC.

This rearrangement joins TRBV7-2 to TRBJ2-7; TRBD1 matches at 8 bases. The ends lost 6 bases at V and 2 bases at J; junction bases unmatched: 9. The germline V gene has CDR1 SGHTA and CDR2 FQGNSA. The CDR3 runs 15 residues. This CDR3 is CASRSTGELPYEQYF. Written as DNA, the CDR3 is TGTGCCAGCAGATCGACAGGGGAATTACCCTACGAGCAGTACTTC.

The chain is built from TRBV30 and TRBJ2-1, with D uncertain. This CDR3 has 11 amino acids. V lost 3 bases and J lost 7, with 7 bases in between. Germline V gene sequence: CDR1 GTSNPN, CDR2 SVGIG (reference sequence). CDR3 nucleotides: TGTGCCTGGAGCGACCCAAATGAGCAGTTCTTC. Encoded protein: CAWSDPNEQFF. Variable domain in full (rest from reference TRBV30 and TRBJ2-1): SQTIHQWPATLVQPVGSPLSLECTVEGTSNPNLYWYRQAAGRGLQLLFYSVGIGQISSEVPQNLSASRPQDRQFILSSKKLLLSDSGFYLCAWSDPNEQFFGPGTRLTVL.

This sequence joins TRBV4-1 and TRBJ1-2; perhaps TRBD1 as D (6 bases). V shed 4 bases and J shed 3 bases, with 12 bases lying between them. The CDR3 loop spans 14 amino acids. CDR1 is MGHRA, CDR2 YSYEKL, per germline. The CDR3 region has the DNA TGCGCCAGCAGCCGTGCACAGGGCGACTATGGCTACACCTTC. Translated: CASSRAQGDYGYTF.

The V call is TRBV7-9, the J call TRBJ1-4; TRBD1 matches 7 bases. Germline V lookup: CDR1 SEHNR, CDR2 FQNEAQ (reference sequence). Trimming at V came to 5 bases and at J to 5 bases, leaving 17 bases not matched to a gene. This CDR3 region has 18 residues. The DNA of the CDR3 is TGTGCCAGCAGCGAGGGAGACAGGGCGGTAGACTACAATGAAAAACTGTTTTTT. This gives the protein CASSEGDRAVDYNEKLFF.

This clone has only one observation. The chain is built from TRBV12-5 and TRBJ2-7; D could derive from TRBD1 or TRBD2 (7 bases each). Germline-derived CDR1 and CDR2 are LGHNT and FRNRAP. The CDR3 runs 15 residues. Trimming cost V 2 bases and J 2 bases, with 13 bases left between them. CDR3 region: CASGLREGAAYEQYF. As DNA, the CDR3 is TGTGCTAGTGGTTTGAGGGAGGGGGCGGCCTACGAGCAGTACTTC. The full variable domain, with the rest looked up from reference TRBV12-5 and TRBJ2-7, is DARVTQTPRHKVTEMGQEVTMRCQPILGHNTVFWYRQTMMQGLELLAYFRNRAPLDDSGMPKDRFSAEMPDATLATLKIQPSEPRDSAVYFCASGLREGAAYEQYFGPGTRLTVT.

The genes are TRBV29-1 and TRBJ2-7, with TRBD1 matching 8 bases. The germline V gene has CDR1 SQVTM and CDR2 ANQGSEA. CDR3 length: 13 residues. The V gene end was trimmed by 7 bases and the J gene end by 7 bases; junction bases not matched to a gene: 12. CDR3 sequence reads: CSADRGESGEQYF. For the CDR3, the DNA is TGCAGCGCAGACAGGGGCGAGAGTGGGGAGCAGTACTTC.

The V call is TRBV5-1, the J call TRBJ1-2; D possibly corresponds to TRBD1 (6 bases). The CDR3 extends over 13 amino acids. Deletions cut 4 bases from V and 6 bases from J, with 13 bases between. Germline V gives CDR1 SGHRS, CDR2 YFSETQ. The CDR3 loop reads CASSRPDSHGYTF. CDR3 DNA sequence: TGCGCCAGCAGCCGCCCGGACAGCCATGGCTACACCTTC.

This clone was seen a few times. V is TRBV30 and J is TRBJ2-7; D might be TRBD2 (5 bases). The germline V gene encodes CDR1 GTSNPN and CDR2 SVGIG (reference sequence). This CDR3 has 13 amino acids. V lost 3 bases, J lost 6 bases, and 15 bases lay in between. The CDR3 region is CAWRGDKSVEQYF. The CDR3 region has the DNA TGTGCCTGGAGGGGAGATAAGAGCGTCGAGCAGTACTTC.

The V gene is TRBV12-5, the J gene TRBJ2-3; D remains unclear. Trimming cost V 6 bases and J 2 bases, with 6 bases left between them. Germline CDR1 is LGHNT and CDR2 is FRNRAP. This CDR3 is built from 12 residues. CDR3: CASGYNTDTQYF. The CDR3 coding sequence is TGTGCTAGTGGCTACAACACAGATACGCAGTATTTT.

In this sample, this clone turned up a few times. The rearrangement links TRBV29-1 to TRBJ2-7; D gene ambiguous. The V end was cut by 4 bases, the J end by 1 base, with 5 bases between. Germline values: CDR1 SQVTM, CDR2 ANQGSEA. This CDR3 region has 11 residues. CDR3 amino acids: CSVVRSYEQYF. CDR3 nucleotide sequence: TGCAGCGTTGTTCGTTCCTACGAGCAGTACTTC.